These T cell receptor beta chains were read from a single sample in a study of T cell responses to AZD1222 COVID-19 vaccine. Sequencing was performed with immunoSEQ multiplex PCR; in TCRdb, only in-frame clones are kept and a portion is missing. The sample records 110,000 to 150,000 clones, around nine tenths being singletons. The sequences come from peripheral blood, collected on day 0 of AZD1222 vaccination. These receptors all stem from an adult in good health. CDR3s include the opening cysteine and the closing phenylalanine or tryptophan. The order of the fields is D gene, clone size, J gene, V gene, CDR3 DNA, CDR3 protein. D genes are given only for firm matches. Clone size is shown for a subset of rows, as once, few, many or a class of expanded clone.

D gene: .
clone size: few
J gene: TRBJ2-3
V gene: TRBV29-1
CDR3 DNA: TGCAGCTTTACTAGGATAGGTACAGATACGCAGTATTTT
CDR3 protein: CSFTRIGTDTQYF

D gene: .
clone size: .
J gene: TRBJ2-7
V gene: TRBV6-1
CDR3 DNA: TGTGCCAGCAGTGAAGTAAGCAGACTCTACGAGCAGTACTTC
CDR3 protein: CASSEVSRLYEQYF

D gene: .
clone size: .
J gene: TRBJ2-3
V gene: TRBV19
CDR3 DNA: TGTGCCAGTAGTTGGCGAAACCCCAGCACAGATACGCAGTATTTT
CDR3 protein: CASSWRNPSTDTQYF

D gene: .
clone size: .
J gene: TRBJ2-5
V gene: TRBV10-1
CDR3 DNA: TGCGCCAGCAGTGCCGGGGGAGAGACCCAGTACTTC
CDR3 protein: CASSAGGETQYF

D gene: .
clone size: .
J gene: TRBJ2-1
V gene: TRBV24-1
CDR3 DNA: TGTGCCACCAGTGAGGGGGAGGCGTCCTACAATGAGCAGTTCTTC
CDR3 protein: CATSEGEASYNEQFF

D gene: .
clone size: few
J gene: TRBJ1-1
V gene: TRBV12-3/TRBV12-4
CDR3 DNA: TGTGCCAGCAGTTTCTCAGGCACTGAAGCTTTCTTT
CDR3 protein: CASSFSGTEAFF

D gene: TRBD1
clone size: .
J gene: TRBJ2-2
V gene: TRBV9
CDR3 DNA: TGTGCCAGCAAAAGACAGGGTTGGGGCACCGGGGAGCTGTTTTTT
CDR3 protein: CASKRQGWGTGELFF

D gene: .
clone size: .
J gene: TRBJ1-2
V gene: TRBV30
CDR3 DNA: TGTGCCTGGGTTAGGACCCTAGGGTATGGCTACACCTTC
CDR3 protein: CAWVRTLGYGYTF

D gene: .
clone size: .
J gene: TRBJ1-3
V gene: TRBV6-5
CDR3 DNA: TGTGCCAGCAGTTACTTACGAAAGGCTGCCGGAAACACCATATATTTT
CDR3 protein: CASSYLRKAAGNTIYF

D gene: TRBD2
clone size: .
J gene: TRBJ2-7
V gene: TRBV18
CDR3 DNA: TGTGCCAGCTCCCAAGAGGGACTAGCGGGCTTCGAGCAGTACTTC
CDR3 protein: CASSQEGLAGFEQYF

D gene: .
clone size: .
J gene: TRBJ2-1
V gene: TRBV13
CDR3 DNA: TGTGCCAGCTTCGAGACTGCGCATGAGCAGTTCTTC
CDR3 protein: CASFETAHEQFF

D gene: .
clone size: .
J gene: TRBJ1-5
V gene: TRBV7-9
CDR3 DNA: TGTGCCAGCCGCAAGAAAAAAACCTTGACACTTAAGCCCCAGCATTTT
CDR3 protein: CASRKKKTLTLKPQHF

D gene: .
clone size: .
J gene: TRBJ2-7
V gene: TRBV2
CDR3 DNA: TGTGCCAGCAGTGGGGACGGAGACTACGAGCAGTACTTC
CDR3 protein: CASSGDGDYEQYF

D gene: .
clone size: .
J gene: TRBJ1-2
V gene: TRBV27
CDR3 DNA: TGTGCCAGCAGTTTACTGGGGGGAGGTAGGGACTATGGCTACACCTTC
CDR3 protein: CASSLLGGGRDYGYTF

D gene: TRBD1
clone size: .
J gene: TRBJ1-2
V gene: TRBV4-1
CDR3 DNA: TGCGCCAGCAGCCGAGTCGGGACAGGGAGCTATGGCTACACCTTC
CDR3 protein: CASSRVGTGSYGYTF

D gene: .
clone size: .
J gene: TRBJ1-1
V gene: TRBV28
CDR3 DNA: TGTGCCAGCAGTTTAGGTCTAGAAGGGGGAACTGAAGCTTTCTTT
CDR3 protein: CASSLGLEGGTEAFF